The 3 T cell receptor beta chains below come from one sample, sequenced in a study of T cells in localized non-small cell lung cancer. The data were produced by immunoSEQ multiplex PCR, yet TCRdb's version contains in-frame clones alone and is incomplete. The repertoire holds about 20,000 clones, with 89% as singletons. Here the sequenced sample was peripheral blood, taken before any cancer treatment. The receptors come from a man between 40 and 69 years old with stage I lung adenocarcinoma.

The V call is TRBV18, the J call TRBJ2-7; D perhaps matches TRBD1 (6 bases). Germline V CDR1 and CDR2: KGHSH, LQKENI. This CDR3 comprises 12 residues. V lost 6 bases and J lost 4, with 10 bases in between. CDR3 bases: TGTGCCAGCTCGCTGGACAGATACGAGCAGTACTTC. The encoded protein is CASSLDRYEQYF.

The chain combines TRBV5-1 with TRBJ2-7, with 7 bases aligning to TRBD1. The CDR3 runs to 16 residues. V gave up 0 bases and J gave up 1 base; unmatched junction bases: 7. Germline lookup yields CDR1 SGHRS and CDR2 YFSETQ. This CDR3 is CASSLGPGTVSYEQYF. In DNA form, the CDR3 reads TGCGCCAGCAGCTTGGGGCCCGGGACAGTTTCCTACGAGCAGTACTTC.

The rearrangement uses TRBV19 and TRBJ2-7; either TRBD1 or TRBD2 may supply D (5 bases each). CDR3 length: 16 residues. Germline V gene lookup returns CDR1 LNHDA and CDR2 SQIVND (reference sequence). The ends were cut back, 9 bases at V and 3 bases at J, with 24 bases in the middle. The CDR3 sequence is CASPPGPRSGRYEQYF. The DNA of the CDR3 is TGTGCCAGCCCTCCGGGGCCTAGGTCCGGGCGCTACGAGCAGTACTTC.